Presented here are 4 T cell receptor beta chains from one specimen sequenced in a study of OX40 agonist ivuxolimab in advanced cancers. Profiled with immunoSEQ multiplex PCR; TCRdb holds only in-frame clones, not every one. This table holds more than 55,000 clones, roughly 86% found once. This sample comprised CD4+ or CD8+ T cells sorted from blood, obtained in a trial of the OX40 agonist ivuxolimab. All receptors derive from an adult with an advanced solid tumor such as melanoma, head and neck, liver or kidney cancer.

The rearrangement links TRBV4-1 to TRBJ1-2, with no clear D. V lost 4 bases and J 7 bases, leaving 16 bases between the germline ends. The CDR3 sequence is 14 residues long. CDR1 and CDR2 from the germline V gene are MGHRA and YSYEKL. The CDR3 DNA is TGCGCCAGCAGCCGTGAGACGGCGGGTTTTGGCTACACCTTC. It codes for CASSRETAGFGYTF.

The gene calls are TRBV6-5 and TRBJ2-2; the match to TRBD1 covers 7 bases. CDR3 length: 14 residues. J was trimmed by 4 bases and V by 8 bases; bases with no gene match: 7. Germline V gene data show CDR1 as MNHEY and CDR2 as SVGAGI. CDR3 amino acids: CASDRERITGELFF. The CDR3 coding sequence is TGTGCCAGCGACAGGGAGAGGATCACCGGGGAGCTGTTTTTT.

This clone was seen a handful of times. As DNA, the CDR3 is TGTGCCTTTAGACAGGGGTCGAACACTGAAGCTTTCTTT. Translating gives CAFRQGSNTEAFF. This chain connects TRBV30 to TRBJ1-1; 8 bases align to TRBD1. The ends lost 7 bases at V and 1 base at J; junction bases unmatched: 5. Germline loops: CDR1 GTSNPN, CDR2 SVGIG (reference sequence). The CDR3 has 13 residues. Full variable domain (missing parts from reference TRBV30 and TRBJ1-1): SQTIHQWPATLVQPVGSPLSLECTVEGTSNPNLYWYRQAAGRGLQLLFYSVGIGQISSEVPQNLSASRPQDRQFILSSKKLLLSDSGFYLCAFRQGSNTEAFFGQGTRLTVV.

This chain joins TRBV28 and TRBJ1-4, with a possible D match to TRBD1 (5 bases). Trimming took off 3 bases at V and 4 bases at J, with 9 bases between the two ends. Looked up from germline, CDR1 is MDHEN and CDR2 is SYDVKM. This CDR3 spans 14 amino acids. The CDR3 region has the DNA TGTGCCAGCAGTTTGGGACTTGGTAATGAAAAACTGTTTTTT. As protein: CASSLGLGNEKLFF.